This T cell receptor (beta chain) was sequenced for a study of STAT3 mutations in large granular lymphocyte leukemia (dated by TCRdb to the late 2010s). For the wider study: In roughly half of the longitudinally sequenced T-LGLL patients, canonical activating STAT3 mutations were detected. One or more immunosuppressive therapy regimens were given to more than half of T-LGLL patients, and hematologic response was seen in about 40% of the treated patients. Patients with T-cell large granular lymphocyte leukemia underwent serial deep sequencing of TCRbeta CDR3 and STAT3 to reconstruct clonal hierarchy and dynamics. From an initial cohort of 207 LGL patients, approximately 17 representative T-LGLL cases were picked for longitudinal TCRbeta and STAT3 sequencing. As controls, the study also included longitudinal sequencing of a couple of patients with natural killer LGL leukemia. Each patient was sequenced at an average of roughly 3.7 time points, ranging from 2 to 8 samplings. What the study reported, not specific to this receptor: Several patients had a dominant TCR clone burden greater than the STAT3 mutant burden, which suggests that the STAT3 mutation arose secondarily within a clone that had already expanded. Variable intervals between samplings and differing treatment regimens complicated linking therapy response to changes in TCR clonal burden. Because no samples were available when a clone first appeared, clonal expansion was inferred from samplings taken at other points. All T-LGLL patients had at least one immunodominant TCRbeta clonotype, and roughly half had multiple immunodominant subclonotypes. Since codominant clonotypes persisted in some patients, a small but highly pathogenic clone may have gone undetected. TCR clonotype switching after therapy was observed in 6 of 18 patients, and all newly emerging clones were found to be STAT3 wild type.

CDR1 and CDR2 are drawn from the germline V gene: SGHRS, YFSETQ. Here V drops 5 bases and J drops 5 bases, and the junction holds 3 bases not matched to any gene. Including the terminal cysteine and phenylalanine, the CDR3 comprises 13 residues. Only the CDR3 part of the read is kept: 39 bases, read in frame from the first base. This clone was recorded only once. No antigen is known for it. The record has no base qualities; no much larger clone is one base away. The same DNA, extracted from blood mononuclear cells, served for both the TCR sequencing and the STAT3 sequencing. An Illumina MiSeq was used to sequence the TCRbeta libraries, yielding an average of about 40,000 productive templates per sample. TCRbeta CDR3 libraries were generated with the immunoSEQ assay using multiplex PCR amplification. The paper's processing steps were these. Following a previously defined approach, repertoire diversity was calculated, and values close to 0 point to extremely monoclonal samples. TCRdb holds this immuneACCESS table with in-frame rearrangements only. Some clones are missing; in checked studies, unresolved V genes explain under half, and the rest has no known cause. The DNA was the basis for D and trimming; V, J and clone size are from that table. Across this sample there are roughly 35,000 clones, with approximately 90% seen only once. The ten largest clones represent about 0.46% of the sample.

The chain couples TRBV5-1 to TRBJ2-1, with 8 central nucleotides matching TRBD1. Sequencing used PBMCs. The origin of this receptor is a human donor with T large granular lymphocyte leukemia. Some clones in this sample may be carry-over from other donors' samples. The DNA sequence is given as TGCGCCAGCAGACAGGGGGAAGACAATGAGCAGTTCTTC. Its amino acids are CASRQGEDNEQFF.